The 21 T cell receptor beta chains in this list originate from one sample, sequenced in a study of shared clonotypes between healthy human individuals. Data came from immunoSEQ multiplex PCR; TCRdb stores just in-frame clones and leaves some out. The sample holds more than 2 million clones, 95% seen once. What was sequenced was naive CD4+ T cells sorted from blood. The sample's subset: CD45RA+ positively selected. These receptors were taken from a man in his late teens or twenties in good health.

This clone occurred once. V is TRBV6-5 and J is TRBJ1-1, with a tentative D call TRBD1 (5 bases). The germline gives CDR1 MNHEY, CDR2 SVGAGI. The length of the CDR3 is 15 residues. Trimming pared 6 bases from V and 3 bases from J, leaving 17 bases between. The CDR3 region is CASSPPGGGYTEAFF. For the CDR3, the DNA is TGTGCCAGCAGCCCTCCGGGGGGAGGGTACACTGAAGCTTTCTTT.

A single count supports this clone. V and J are TRBV5-1 and TRBJ2-5; TRBD1 matches at 8 bases. Germline trimming cut 4 bases from V and 4 bases from J; bases unmatched to any gene: 9. Germline CDR1 SGHRS, CDR2 YFSETQ. This CDR3 has 15 amino acids. As DNA, the CDR3 is TGCGCCAGCAGCCTACCACCAGGGGGCTCAGAGACCCAGTACTTC. Amino acid sequence: CASSLPPGGSETQYF.

This rearrangement joins TRBV2 to TRBJ2-1; 11 bases agree with TRBD2. The CDR3 is made up of 15 amino acids. Losses at the gene ends were 6 bases for V and 3 bases for J; bases not matched to a gene: 4. The V gene's germline CDR1 is SNHLY and CDR2 FYNNEI. The CDR3 DNA is TGTGCCAGCAGAGTAGGACTAGCGGGCTACAATGAGCAGTTCTTC. Residues: CASRVGLAGYNEQFF.

Comments on this clone: At the DNA level, this CDR3 is encoded by other sequences in the same sample as well. The chain links TRBV11-2 to TRBJ2-7, with 11 bases lining up with TRBD2. The trim removed 3 bases at V and 0 bases at J, leaving 1 base unmatched. This CDR3 contains 15 residues. The germline gives CDR1 SGHAT, CDR2 FQNNGV. CDR3 region: CASSFTSGGSYEQYF. CDR3 coding DNA: TGTGCCAGCAGCTTTACTAGCGGGGGCTCCTACGAGCAGTACTTC.

The CDR3 is CASSEARRVLGFQETQYF. The CDR3 nucleotides are TGTGCCAGCAGTGAAGCCCGGAGGGTATTAGGGTTCCAAGAGACCCAGTACTTC. V is TRBV6-1 and J is TRBJ2-5; D may be TRBD2 (6 bases). This CDR3 has 18 amino acids. Germline CDR1 reads MNHNS; CDR2 reads SASEGT. Trimming removed 0 bases at V and 1 base at J, with 18 bases between.

This chain connects TRBV6-1 to TRBJ1-6; no definite D call. Germline values: CDR1 MNHNS, CDR2 SASEGT. CDR3 size: 14 residues. Trimming stripped 7 bases from V and 10 bases from J, with 17 bases between. The DNA for the CDR3 is TGTGCCAGCACTACGGGAATTATCAGATCACCCCTCCACTTT. Encoded protein: CASTTGIIRSPLHF.

The genes are TRBV18 and TRBJ1-3; D is perhaps TRBD1 (5 bases). Trimming shortened V by 2 bases and J by 2 bases, and 10 bases separated the two germline ends. Germline V CDR1 and CDR2: KGHSH, LQKENI. CDR3 length equals 15 residues. The CDR3 nucleotides read TGTGCCAGCTCACCAAATCAGGGAGCTGGAAACACCATATATTTT. Its translation is CASSPNQGAGNTIYF.

J is TRBJ2-7 and V is TRBV7-9; D gene ambiguous. CDR1 SEHNR and CDR2 FQNEAQ come from the germline V gene (reference sequence). Between the trimmed V and J ends, which lost 7 bases and 5 bases, there was a span of 12 bases. The CDR3 sequence is 12 residues long. In DNA form, the CDR3 reads TGTGCCAGCACCAGAACCCTGGACGAGCAGTACTTC. It encodes CASTRTLDEQYF.

Concerning this clone: Other DNA sequences in this sample translate to the same CDR3. The gene calls are TRBV29-1 and TRBJ2-3; no clear D gene. Trimming took 6 bases from V and 2 from J, leaving 6 bases between them. Germline V gene lookup returns CDR1 SQVTM and CDR2 ANQGSEA. CDR3 length: 11 amino acids. DNA of the CDR3: TGCAGCGTACGATACACAGATACGCAGTATTTT. This translates into CSVRYTDTQYF.

A single count supports this clone. This chain joins TRBV27 and TRBJ2-4; a possible D gene is TRBD2 (6 bases). Germline CDR1 MNHEY, CDR2 SMNVEV (reference sequence). The CDR3 sequence is 17 residues long. V was shortened by 6 bases and J by 0 bases, with 18 bases between the two germline ends. CDR3 in DNA: TGTGCCAGCAGCTCCCCGAGGCTAGCGAGAGCCAAAAACATTCAGTACTTC. It encodes CASSSPRLARAKNIQYF.

J is TRBJ2-3 and V is TRBV30, with TRBD2 matching 13 bases. The CDR3 sequence is 15 residues long. The J segment lost 6 bases and the V segment lost 3 bases, leaving 6 bases of the junction unmatched. The V gene's germline CDR1 is GTSNPN and CDR2 SVGIG (reference sequence). The CDR3 protein is CAWSSMTSGRDTQYF. As DNA, the CDR3 is TGTGCCTGGAGCAGTATGACTAGCGGGAGGGATACGCAGTATTTT.

V is TRBV19 and J is TRBJ2-7; D could derive from TRBD1 or TRBD2 (6 bases each). This CDR3 region has 13 residues. CDR1 and CDR2 from the germline V gene are LNHDA and SQIVND (reference sequence). V was cut by 6 bases and J by 6 bases, with 15 bases left in between. Written as DNA, the CDR3 is TGTGCCAGTAGGACTGTGGGGGGCGGCGAGCAGTACTTC. Translating it yields CASRTVGGGEQYF. Based on the CDR3 plus reference TRBV19 and TRBJ2-7, the full variable domain is DGGITQSPKYLFRKEGQNVTLSCEQNLNHDAMYWYRQDPGQGLRLIYYSQIVNDFQKGDIAEGYSVSREKKESFPLTVTSAQKNPTAFYLCASRTVGGGEQYFGPGTRLTVT.

With regard to this clone: At one end the junction does not follow the germline gene, possibly because of a read error. J is TRBJ1-4 and V is TRBV19, with D hard to call. This CDR3 is 16 amino acids long. Germline lookup yields CDR1 LNHDA and CDR2 SQIVND (reference sequence). CDR3 nucleotide sequence: TGTGCCAGTCGTTCAGCAGGCGCTTATTTCACTTCTCCCAACACATTT. As protein: CASRSAGAYFTSPNTF.

This clone has just a few counts. The rearrangement links TRBV19 to TRBJ1-5, with no clear D. Germline loops: CDR1 LNHDA, CDR2 SQIVND (reference sequence). The CDR3 contains 14 residues. V gave up 6 bases and J gave up 1 base, with 10 bases separating them. CDR3 amino acids: CASRQDRSNQPQHF. CDR3 nucleotides: TGTGCCAGTAGACAAGATAGGAGCAATCAGCCCCAGCATTTT.

Here the CDR3 reads CASSLPGGSNQPQHF. The CDR3 DNA is TGTGCCAGTAGCCTACCGGGGGGGTCCAATCAGCCCCAGCATTTT. The rearrangement joins TRBV19 to TRBJ1-5, with D possibly matching TRBD1 (5 bases). Per the germline V gene, CDR1 is LNHDA and CDR2 is SQIVND (reference sequence). The V gene lost 6 bases and the J gene lost 3 bases, with 15 bases spanning the gap. This CDR3 spans 15 amino acids. The full variable domain, rest sourced from reference TRBV19 and TRBJ1-5, is DGGITQSPKYLFRKEGQNVTLSCEQNLNHDAMYWYRQDPGQGLRLIYYSQIVNDFQKGDIAEGYSVSREKKESFPLTVTSAQKNPTAFYLCASSLPGGSNQPQHFGDGTRLSIL.

The rearrangement links TRBV9 to TRBJ2-1, with 9 bases aligning to TRBD2. Germline CDR1 reads SGDLS; CDR2 reads YYNGEE. The V and J ends lost 0 bases and 3 bases, in that order; junction bases with no gene match: 7. This CDR3 has 17 amino acids. The CDR3 loop reads CASSVGAGSGSYNEQFF. The DNA of the CDR3 is TGTGCCAGCAGCGTAGGGGCGGGTAGCGGGAGCTACAATGAGCAGTTCTTC. The variable domain in full, with the rest retrieved from reference TRBV9 and TRBJ2-1, is DSGVTQTPKHLITATGQRVTLRCSPRSGDLSVYWYQQSLDQGLQFLIQYYNGEERAKGNILERFSAQQFPDLHSELNLSSLELGDSALYFCASSVGAGSGSYNEQFFGPGTRLTVL.

V gene TRBV4-2 combines with J gene TRBJ1-1, with D hard to call. This CDR3 has 12 amino acids. V was pared by 3 bases and J by 13 bases, with 15 bases between. CDR1 is LGHNA and CDR2 is YNFKEQ in the germline V gene. The CDR3 loop is CASSQTGLQVFF. The DNA for the CDR3 is TGTGCCAGCAGCCAGACCGGCCTTCAGGTTTTCTTT.

V is TRBV10-1 and J is TRBJ2-5; 7 bases map to TRBD1. CDR1 and CDR2 from the germline V gene are WNHNN and SYGVQD (reference sequence). There are 14 residues in the CDR3. V lost 6 bases, J lost 4 bases, and 8 bases stayed unmatched. Here the CDR3 reads CASSPDRRRETQYF. Here the CDR3 DNA reads TGCGCCAGCAGCCCGGACAGGAGAAGAGAGACCCAGTACTTC.

In DNA, the CDR3 is TGCGCCAGCAGCTGGGGGGCAGGGGACAATCAGCCCCAGCATTTT. Its protein is CASSWGAGDNQPQHF. The J gene is TRBJ1-5, the V gene TRBV5-1; perhaps TRBD1 as D (6 bases). The V gene lost 3 bases and the J gene lost 3 bases, with 13 bases spanning the gap. CDR1 is SGHRS and CDR2 is YFSETQ in the germline V gene. This CDR3 contains 15 residues.

This chain links TRBV30 with TRBJ1-3; no clear D gene. The V end was cut by 4 bases, the J end by 0 bases, with 7 bases between. The CDR3 is 13 residues long. Germline V CDR1 and CDR2: GTSNPN, SVGIG (reference sequence). The CDR3 nucleotides read TGTGCCTGGAACCCATACTCTGGAAACACCATATATTTT. The encoded protein is CAWNPYSGNTIYF.

The J gene is TRBJ2-3, the V gene TRBV7-9; D might be TRBD2 (6 bases). The CDR3 is 15 amino acids. Per germline, CDR1 SEHNR and CDR2 FQNEAQ (reference sequence). V shed 5 bases and J shed 3 bases, with 15 bases lying between them. In nucleotides, the CDR3 is TGTGCCAGCAGCGTGGAGGGACTGCAGACAGATACGCAGTATTTT. Translating it yields CASSVEGLQTDTQYF.